This T cell receptor beta chain was sequenced for a study of T cell responses to AZD1222 COVID-19 vaccine. General study points: Across the whole spike, CD4 TCRs peaked at regions 160-218 and 743-854. A mostly white British donor set with more females was recruited, and clonal diversity was possibly underestimated. Among spike-specific TCRs, nearly half reportedly target unmutated variant regions. Spike-specific TCR breadth and depth grew following two AZD1222 doses.

TCRdb's table, derived via immunoSEQ multiplex PCR, lists solely in-frame clones and lacks some. This table has more than 150,000 clones, about nine tenths appearing once. With respect to this clone: Its antigen is unknown.

This TCR was sampled from an adult who received the AZD1222 COVID-19 vaccine. Sample: peripheral blood, taken 28 days after the second AZD1222 dose.

The CDR3 protein is CASSEGGGVGELFF. CDR3 coding DNA: TGTGCCAGTAGTGAGGGTGGTGGGGTCGGGGAGCTGTTTTTT. The chain carries TRBV19 and TRBJ2-2; D may be TRBD2 (5 bases). Trimming removed 5 bases at V and 7 bases at J, with 14 bases between. Germline CDR1 LNHDA, CDR2 SQIVND (reference sequence). The CDR3 length is 14 residues.